This TCR beta chain was recovered during a study of T cells expressing NK-cell markers. Background on the study: The sequencing cohort of eight donors included seven HCMV-seropositive individuals and one seronegative individual.

With UMIs, 5'RACE template switching was used to make TCR beta cDNA. From its re-call of the 5' RACE reads, TCRdb lists each CDR3 protein once, without DNA. The listing contains about 260,000 distinct CDR3 sequences. Material for sequencing was blood T cells: a sorted CD56 or NKG2C T cell subset, CD4+ or CD8+ T cells, or bulk PBMC T cells (not recorded which). This TCR was sampled from a man aged 18 to 29 in good health.

This chain's CDR3 is CSATTSGRFKETQYF. The V gene is TRBV20-1, the J gene TRBJ2-5; TCRdb gives TRBD2 as the D gene, but with no DNA this cannot be confirmed. The CDR3 length is 15 residues. Germline V gives CDR1 DFQATT, CDR2 SNEGSKA (reference sequence).